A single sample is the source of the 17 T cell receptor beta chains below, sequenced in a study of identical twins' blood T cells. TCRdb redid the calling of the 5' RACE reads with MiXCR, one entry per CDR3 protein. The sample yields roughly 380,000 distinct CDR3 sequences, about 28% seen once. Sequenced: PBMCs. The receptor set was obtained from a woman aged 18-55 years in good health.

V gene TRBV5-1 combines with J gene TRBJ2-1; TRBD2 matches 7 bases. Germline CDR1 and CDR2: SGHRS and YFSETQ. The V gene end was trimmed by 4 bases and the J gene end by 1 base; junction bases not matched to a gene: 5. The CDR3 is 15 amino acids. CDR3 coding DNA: TGCGCCAGCAGCCCGAGCGGGACGTCCTACAATGAGCAGTTCTTC. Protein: CASSPSGTSYNEQFF.

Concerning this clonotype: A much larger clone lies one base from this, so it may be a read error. This chain's CDR3 is CASTIPQTGRNTEAFF. The CDR3 nucleotides are TGTGCCAGCACCATACCCCAGACAGGGCGGAACACTGAAGCTTTCTTT. This chain connects TRBV6-1 to TRBJ1-1, with 7 positions matching TRBD1. The CDR3 extends over 16 amino acids. Trimming at V came to 7 bases and at J to 1 base, leaving 12 bases not matched to a gene. Germline V CDR1 and CDR2: MNHNS, SASEGT.

CDR3 nucleotides: TGTGCCAGTAGTACAGCGACAGGGGGCACTGAAGCTTTCTTT. This encodes CASSTATGGTEAFF. The chain is built from TRBV19 and TRBJ1-1; 9 nucleotides match TRBD1. The germline CDR1 and CDR2 sequences are LNHDA and SQIVND (reference sequence). The CDR3 has 14 residues. V dropped 4 bases and J dropped 4; count of bases not matched to a gene: 4.

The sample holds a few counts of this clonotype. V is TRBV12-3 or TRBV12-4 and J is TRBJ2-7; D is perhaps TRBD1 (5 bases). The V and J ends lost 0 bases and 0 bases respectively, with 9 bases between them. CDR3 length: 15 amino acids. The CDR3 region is CASSLATGNSYEQYF. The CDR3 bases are TGTGCCAGCAGTTTAGCCACAGGTAACTCCTACGAGCAGTACTTC.

The DNA for the CDR3 is TGCGCCAGCAGCCAAGGCGCTAGCGGCAGCTCATACGAGCAGTACTTC. It is translated as CASSQGASGSSYEQYF. The genes are TRBV4-3 and TRBJ2-7, with TRBD2 matching over 7 bases. Per the germline V gene, CDR1 is LGHNA and CDR2 is YSLEER. The CDR3 contains 16 residues. The trim removed 1 base at V and 4 bases at J, leaving 10 bases unmatched.

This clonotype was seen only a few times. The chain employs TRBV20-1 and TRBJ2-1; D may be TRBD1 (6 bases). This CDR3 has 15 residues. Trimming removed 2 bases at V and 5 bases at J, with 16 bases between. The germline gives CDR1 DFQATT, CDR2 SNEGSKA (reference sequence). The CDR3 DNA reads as TGCAGTGCTAGACCCGGGACACCAGAAAACAATGAGCAGTTCTTC. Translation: CSARPGTPENNEQFF.

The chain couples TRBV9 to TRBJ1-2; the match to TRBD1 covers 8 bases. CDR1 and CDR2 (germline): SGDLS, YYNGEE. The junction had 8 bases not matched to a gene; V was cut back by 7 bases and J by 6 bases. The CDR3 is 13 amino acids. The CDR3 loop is CASYRGQGNGYTF. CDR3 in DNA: TGTGCCAGCTATCGCGGACAGGGCAATGGCTACACCTTC.

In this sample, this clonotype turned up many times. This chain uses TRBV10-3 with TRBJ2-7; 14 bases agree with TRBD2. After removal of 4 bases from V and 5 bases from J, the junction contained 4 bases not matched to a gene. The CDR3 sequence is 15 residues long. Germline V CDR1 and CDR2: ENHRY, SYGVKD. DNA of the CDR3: TGTGCCATCAGTGCCGGACTAGCGGGAGGTAACGAGCAGTACTTC. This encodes CAISAGLAGGNEQYF.

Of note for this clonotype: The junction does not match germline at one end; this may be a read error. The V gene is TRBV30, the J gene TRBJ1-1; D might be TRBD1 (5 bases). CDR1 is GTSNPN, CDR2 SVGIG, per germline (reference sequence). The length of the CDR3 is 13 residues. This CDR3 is CAWSGTGLGEVFF. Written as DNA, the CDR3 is TGTGCCTGGAGTGGCACGGGACTGGGAGAAGTTTTCTTT.

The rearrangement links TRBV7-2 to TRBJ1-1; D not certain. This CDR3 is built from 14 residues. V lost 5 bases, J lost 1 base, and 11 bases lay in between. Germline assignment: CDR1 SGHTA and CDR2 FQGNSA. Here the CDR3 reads CASSRDTANTEAFF. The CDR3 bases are TGTGCCAGCAGCCGTGACACCGCGAACACTGAAGCTTTCTTT.

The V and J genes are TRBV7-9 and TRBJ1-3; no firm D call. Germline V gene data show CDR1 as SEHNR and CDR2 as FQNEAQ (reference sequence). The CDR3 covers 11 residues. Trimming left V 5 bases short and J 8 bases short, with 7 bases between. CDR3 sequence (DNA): TGTGCCAGCAGCCCTCGGCACACCATATATTTT. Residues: CASSPRHTIYF.

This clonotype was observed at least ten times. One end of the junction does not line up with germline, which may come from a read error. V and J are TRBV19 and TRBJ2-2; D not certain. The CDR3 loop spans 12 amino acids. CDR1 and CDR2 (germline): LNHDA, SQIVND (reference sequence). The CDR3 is CASRQNTGELFF. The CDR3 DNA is TGCGCCAGCAGGCAAAACACCGGGGAGCTGTTTTTT. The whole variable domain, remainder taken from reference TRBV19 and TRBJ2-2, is DGGITQSPKYLFRKEGQNVTLSCEQNLNHDAMYWYRQDPGQGLRLIYYSQIVNDFQKGDIAEGYSVSREKKESFPLTVTSAQKNPTAFYLCASRQNTGELFFGEGSRLTVL.

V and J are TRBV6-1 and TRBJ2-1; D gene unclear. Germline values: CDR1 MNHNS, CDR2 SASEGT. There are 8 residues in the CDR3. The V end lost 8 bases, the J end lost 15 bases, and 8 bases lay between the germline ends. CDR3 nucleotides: TGTGCCAGCGGGATTTTGTTCTTC. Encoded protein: CASGILFF.

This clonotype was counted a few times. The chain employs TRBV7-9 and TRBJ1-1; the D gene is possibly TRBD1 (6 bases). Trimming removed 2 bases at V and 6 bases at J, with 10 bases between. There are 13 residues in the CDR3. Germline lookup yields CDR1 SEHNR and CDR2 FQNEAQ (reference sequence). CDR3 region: CASSLWGQAEAFF. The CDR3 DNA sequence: TGTGCCAGCAGCTTATGGGGGCAGGCTGAAGCTTTCTTT. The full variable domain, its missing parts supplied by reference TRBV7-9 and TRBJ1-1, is DTGVSQNPRHKITKRGQNVTFRCDPISEHNRLYWYRQTLGQGPEFLTYFQNEAQLEKSRLLSDRFSAERPKGSFSTLEIQRTEQGDSAMYLCASSLWGQAEAFFGQGTRLTVV.

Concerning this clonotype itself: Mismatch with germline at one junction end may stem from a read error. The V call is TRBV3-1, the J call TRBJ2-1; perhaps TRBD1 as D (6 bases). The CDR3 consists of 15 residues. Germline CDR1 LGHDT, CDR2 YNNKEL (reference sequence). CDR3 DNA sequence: TGTGTCAGCAGCCAAGACTGGGACAACTCCGTTCAGCAGTTCTTC. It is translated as CVSSQDWDNSVQQFF.

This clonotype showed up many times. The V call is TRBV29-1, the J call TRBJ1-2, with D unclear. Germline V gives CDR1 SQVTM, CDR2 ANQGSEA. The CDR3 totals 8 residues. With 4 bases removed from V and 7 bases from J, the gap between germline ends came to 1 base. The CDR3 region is CSVGGYTF. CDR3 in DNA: TGCAGCGTTGGTGGCTACACCTTC.

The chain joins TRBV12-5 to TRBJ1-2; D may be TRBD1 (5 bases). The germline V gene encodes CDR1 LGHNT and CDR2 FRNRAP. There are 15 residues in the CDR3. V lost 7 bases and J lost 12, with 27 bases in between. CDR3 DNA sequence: TGTGCTAGTGCCTGGGGCAGAATTTTTATGGGAGGCCACACCTTC. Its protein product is CASAWGRIFMGGHTF.